The source of this T cell receptor (beta chain) is a study of T cells in Graves' hyperthyroidism and ophthalmopathy. Looked up from germline, CDR1 is LNHNV and CDR2 is YYDKDF (reference sequence). CDR3 length equals 12 residues. Between the trimmed V and J ends, which lost 0 bases and 7 bases, there was a span of 4 bases. Graves' hyperthyroidism without ophthalmopathy progression within 18 months was termed stable. Patients were excluded because of uncontrolled infection, other autoimmune disease, pregnancy or lactation. Source material for PBMCs was about 10 ml fresh peripheral blood. Study outcomes and limitations: Most thyroid clonotypes with frequency above 0.001 were detected in blood.

TCR beta CDR3 region amplification was performed from RNA transcripts. TCR CDR3 underwent first-round RT-PCR with the HTBI primer set. One entry per CDR3 protein, called by TCRdb with MiXCR from the multiplex PCR reads. The repertoire has approximately 480,000 distinct CDR3 sequences, less than 25% of them found once; the top ten carry 26%. This clonotype was recorded many times. Its matching antigen is unknown. This sequence originates from a man between 18 and 35 years old with Graves' hyperthyroidism. This sequence joins TRBV15 and TRBJ1-5; D call uncertain. The sample consisted of blood. The DNA for the CDR3 is TGTGCCACCAGCAGAGATTGGCAGCCCCAGCATTTT. Translated: CATSRDWQPQHF.